This TCR beta chain was documented in a study of T cell responses to AZD1222 COVID-19 vaccine. Overall study results and limits: Vaccine-related CD4 TCRs covered spike, predominating at 160-218 and 743-854.

With respect to this clone: What it binds is unknown.

Assay: immunoSEQ multiplex PCR; the TCRdb copy retains only in-frame clones and omits some. Here the sample spans some 64,000 clones, about 88% being singletons. V shed 2 bases, J shed 5 bases, and the junction held 0 bases outside the gene matches. The CDR3 spans 13 residues. Germline CDR1 is MDHEN and CDR2 is SYDVKM. Here the sequenced sample was peripheral blood, taken on day 0 of AZD1222 vaccination. V usage is TRBV28 and J usage is TRBJ2-3; 8 bases line up with TRBD2. This TCR was recovered from an adult in good health. The CDR3 spells CASSLAGGDTQYF. The CDR3 DNA is TGTGCCAGCAGTTTAGCGGGAGGAGATACGCAGTATTTT.